This T cell receptor beta chain stems from a study of Graves' ophthalmopathy and Graves' hyperthyroidism. Findings and caveats of the study: A classifier, a 13-signature model, separated ophthalmopathy from stable hyperthyroidism with 87.88% sensitivity and about 81% specificity. The blood repertoire also included most expanded thyroid clonotypes above 0.001 frequency.

Notes on this clonotype: Its antigen is not identified.

Transcripts of RNA were the source for amplifying TCR beta CDR3 regions. RT-PCR with HTBI primers came first, then second-round multiplex PCR. TCRdb used MiXCR to reprocess the multiplex PCR reads, holding one entry per CDR3 protein. The profile shows over a million distinct CDR3 sequences, about two fifths of them singletons. Certain patients were not enrolled. These were patients with other autoimmune diseases, uncontrolled infections, pregnancy or lactation. A diagnosis was made from clinical symptoms together with serum thyroxine, TRAb, thyroid ultrasound and orbital computed tomography. This TCR was recovered from an adult man with Graves' hyperthyroidism. Sequenced sample: peripheral blood or thyroid tissue (not recorded which).

The DNA for the CDR3 is TGTGCCAGCAGCTCTGCCTCGGGGGTCAGTAACTATGGCTACACCTTC. This sequence encodes CASSSASGVSNYGYTF. The V call is TRBV6-1, the J call TRBJ1-2; weak D call: TRBD1 (5 bases). Germline assignment: CDR1 MNHNS and CDR2 SASEGT. The CDR3 is made up of 16 amino acids. The V end lost 6 bases, the J end lost 1 base, and 18 bases lay between the germline ends.